The 5 T cell receptor beta chains in this list originate from one sample, sequenced in a study of OX40 agonist ivuxolimab in advanced cancers. Libraries were prepared through the immunoSEQ multiplex PCR assay. Sourced from immuneACCESS, this table was stored by TCRdb with only in-frame sequences that have V and J called. A share of the clones is absent; for the studies checked, an unresolved V gene accounts for under half, and the remainder has no known explanation. The sample table holds some 37,000 clones, of which around 80% were seen once. Around 10% of the sample comes from the top ten. Sequenced material: CD4+ or CD8+ T cells sorted from blood, taken in a trial of the OX40 agonist ivuxolimab. These receptors all stem from an adult with an advanced solid tumor such as melanoma, head and neck, liver or kidney cancer.

The chain is built from TRBV19 and TRBJ1-1; D may be TRBD1 (6 bases). V gave up 6 bases and J gave up 4 bases, with 9 bases separating them. Germline V gene lookup returns CDR1 LNHDA and CDR2 SQIVND (reference sequence). This CDR3 has 12 residues. Here the CDR3 reads CASRTGSTEAFF. Here the CDR3 DNA reads TGTGCCAGTAGAACAGGGAGCACTGAAGCTTTCTTT.

The chain couples TRBV5-1 to TRBJ2-3; the match to TRBD2 covers 7 bases. Germline V gene sequence: CDR1 SGHRS, CDR2 YFSETQ. This CDR3 has 14 residues. Germline trimming cut 9 bases from V and 4 bases from J; bases unmatched to any gene: 11. This chain's CDR3 is CATSTGGSADTQYF. The CDR3 DNA follows: TGCGCCACCTCGACGGGGGGTAGTGCAGATACGCAGTATTTT.

The chain is built from TRBV28 and TRBJ2-3; 13 bases are a match to TRBD2. The CDR3 runs 17 residues. Per germline, CDR1 MDHEN and CDR2 SYDVKM. The J segment lost 3 bases and the V segment lost 4 bases, leaving 7 bases of the junction unmatched. The CDR3 protein is CASSSLETSGGTDTQYF. The CDR3 coding sequence is TGTGCCAGCAGTTCCCTCGAGACTAGCGGGGGGACAGATACGCAGTATTTT.

The rearrangement links TRBV14 to TRBJ1-4; D unclear. The CDR3 is made up of 14 amino acids. Trimming stripped 4 bases from V and 8 bases from J, with 14 bases between. Germline V gene data show CDR1 as SGHDN and CDR2 as FVKESK. CDR3 nucleotide sequence: TGTGCCAGCAGCCGGATAGGGATGAGGGAAAAACTGTTTTTT. Amino acid sequence: CASSRIGMREKLFF.

This clone was found a few times. This sequence joins TRBV18 and TRBJ2-7; D ambiguous. This CDR3 has 12 amino acids. V was clipped by 3 bases and J by 7 bases, with 10 bases between them. Germline V lookup: CDR1 KGHSH, CDR2 LQKENI. The CDR3 protein is CASSPAFGEQYF. The CDR3 DNA reads TGTGCCAGCTCACCGGCGTTCGGGGAGCAGTACTTC.